A single sample is the source of the 24 T cell receptor beta chains below, sequenced in a study of control samples from healthy donors and cancer patients. Assay: immunoSEQ multiplex PCR; the TCRdb copy retains only in-frame clones and omits some. The sample shows roughly 86,000 clones, around nine tenths of them seen only once. The material sequenced was blood. These receptors were obtained from a woman aged 18-29 years in good health.

The chain has TRBV6-1 and TRBJ2-1; D is perhaps TRBD2 (5 bases). The germline CDR1 and CDR2 sequences are MNHNS and SASEGT. This CDR3 region has 16 residues. V was shortened by 4 bases and J by 5 bases, with 18 bases between the two germline ends. The DNA for the CDR3 is TGTGCCAGCAGTGTAATCGGTGCGGGTACGCACAATGAGCAGTTCTTC. Translation gives CASSVIGAGTHNEQFF.

V gene TRBV6-1 combines with J gene TRBJ1-3; the D gene is possibly TRBD1 (6 bases). From germline, CDR1 is MNHNS and CDR2 SASEGT. This CDR3 is built from 17 residues. V shed 0 bases and J shed 0 bases, with 12 bases lying between them. CDR3 residues: CASSEAPTGHSGNTIYF. The DNA of the CDR3 is TGTGCCAGCAGTGAAGCCCCGACAGGTCACTCTGGAAACACCATATATTTT.

The chain has TRBV3-1 (or the pseudogene TRBV3-2) and TRBJ1-1; D is ambiguous. The CDR3 sequence is 14 residues long. Per germline, CDR1 LGHDT and CDR2 YNNKEL (reference sequence). Trimming stripped 4 bases from V and 3 bases from J, with 12 bases between. DNA of the CDR3: TGTGCCAGCAGCCGTACCGGAGGTTACACTGAAGCTTTCTTT. Translating it yields CASSRTGGYTEAFF.

V usage is TRBV14 and J usage is TRBJ2-5; D is perhaps TRBD1 (6 bases). The better agreement between TRBJ2-7 and the DNA end casts doubt on the J call. This CDR3 has 15 residues. CDR1 and CDR2 (germline): SGHDN, FVKESK. Here the CDR3 DNA reads TGTGCCAGCAGCCGGCTGACAGGCGGTTCCTACGAGCAGTACTTC. Amino acids: CASSRLTGGSYEQYF.

This clone was counted a single time. The V call is TRBV6-4, the J call TRBJ1-2; TRBD1 matches 11 bases. In germline, CDR1 is MRHNA, CDR2 SNTAGT. The CDR3 runs 15 residues. After removal of 6 bases from V and 7 bases from J, the junction contained 10 bases not matched to a gene. CDR3 amino acids: CASRGTGGSIRGYTF. DNA of the CDR3: TGTGCCAGCAGGGGGACAGGGGGTAGTATCCGTGGCTACACCTTC.

The J gene is TRBJ2-3, the V gene TRBV5-6; D remains unclear. CDR1 is SGHDT, CDR2 YYEEEE, per germline. V was clipped by 3 bases and J by 1 base, with 9 bases between them. The CDR3 loop spans 14 amino acids. This chain's CDR3 is CASSSKSGTDTQYF. The CDR3 DNA sequence: TGTGCCAGCAGCTCGAAATCTGGCACAGATACGCAGTATTTT.

The J gene is TRBJ1-6, the V gene TRBV7-9, with 7 bases matching TRBD1. In germline, CDR1 is SEHNR, CDR2 FQNEAQ (reference sequence). The CDR3 runs to 15 residues. The V gene end was trimmed by 2 bases and the J gene end by 8 bases; junction bases not matched to a gene: 6. As DNA, the CDR3 is TGTGCCAGCAGCTTACAGGGGGTTTTGGATTCACCCCTCCACTTT. Its translation is CASSLQGVLDSPLHF.

V usage is TRBV15 and J usage is TRBJ2-5; D uncertain. Trimming shortened V by 0 bases and J by 14 bases, and 10 bases separated the two germline ends. This CDR3 region has 11 residues. Germline V lookup: CDR1 LNHNV, CDR2 YYDKDF (reference sequence). The CDR3 protein is CATSRDPRLYF. The CDR3 region has the DNA TGTGCCACCAGCAGAGATCCGAGGCTTTACTTC.

V gene TRBV6-1 combines with J gene TRBJ1-2, with D uncertain. The length of the CDR3 is 17 residues. Trimming left V 0 bases short and J 3 bases short, with 17 bases between. Germline CDR1 is MNHNS and CDR2 is SASEGT. CDR3 DNA: TGTGCCAGCAGTGAAGCGCCTCGGACCTTAAGAGACTATGGCTACACCTTC. Amino acid sequence: CASSEAPRTLRDYGYTF.

This chain joins TRBV2 and TRBJ1-2; 8 bases are a match to TRBD1. J gave up 2 bases and V 7 bases, and 0 bases lay outside the gene matches. Germline CDR1 is SNHLY and CDR2 is FYNNEI. The CDR3 runs to 12 residues. CDR3 coding DNA: TGTGCCAGCACAGGGGGCAACTATGGCTACACCTTC. The encoded protein is CASTGGNYGYTF. The entire variable domain, with the rest obtained from reference TRBV2 and TRBJ1-2, is as follows: EPEVTQTPSHQVTQMGQEVILRCVPISNHLYFYWYRQILGQKVEFLVSFYNNEISEKSEIFDDQFSVERPDGSNFTLKIRSTKLEDSAMYFCASTGGNYGYTFGSGTRLTVV.

V gene TRBV5-6 combines with J gene TRBJ2-1, with 13 nucleotides matching TRBD2. Looked up from germline, CDR1 is SGHDT and CDR2 is YYEEEE. The CDR3 is made up of 18 amino acids. V trimming: 0 bases; J trimming: 2 bases; junction bases outside the gene matches: 5. The CDR3: CASSLASTSGGAYNEQFF. The CDR3 DNA reads as TGTGCCAGCAGCTTGGCCAGTACTAGCGGGGGGGCCTACAATGAGCAGTTCTTC.

V usage is TRBV18 and J usage is TRBJ1-1; TRBD1 agrees at 7 bases. The germline CDR1 and CDR2 sequences are KGHSH and LQKENI. V was pared by 3 bases and J by 5 bases, with 15 bases of the junction left unmatched. The CDR3 totals 17 residues. Here the CDR3 reads CASSPDRIGIGMTEAFF. The CDR3, as DNA: TGTGCCAGCTCACCGGACAGGATCGGCATCGGAATGACTGAAGCTTTCTTT.

This clone was found once. The gene calls are TRBV3-1 (or the pseudogene TRBV3-2) and TRBJ2-2; 9 nucleotides line up with TRBD1. The CDR3 covers 18 residues. CDR1 and CDR2 from the germline V gene are LGHDT and YNNKEL (reference sequence). V dropped 0 bases and J dropped 7; count of bases not matched to a gene: 12. The CDR3 loop is CASSQEDPGTGKIGELFF. In DNA form, the CDR3 reads TGTGCCAGCAGCCAAGAAGACCCCGGGACAGGGAAAATCGGGGAGCTGTTTTTT.

The chain is built from TRBV15 and TRBJ1-4; D not certain. CDR1 is LNHNV, CDR2 YYDKDF, per germline (reference sequence). The CDR3 spans 18 residues. Trimming pared 0 bases from V and 3 bases from J, leaving 17 bases between. The CDR3 here is CATSRDRSRAAPNEKLFF. The CDR3 DNA sequence: TGTGCCACCAGCAGAGATCGGTCGAGGGCAGCCCCTAATGAAAAACTGTTTTTT.

This clone occurred once. This chain joins TRBV11-2 and TRBJ2-1; no clear D gene. The germline gives CDR1 SGHAT, CDR2 FQNNGV. V dropped 5 bases and J dropped 6 bases, with 5 bases sitting between them. This CDR3 has 11 residues. The CDR3 loop reads CASSQINEQFF. CDR3 sequence (DNA): TGTGCCAGCAGCCAAATCAATGAGCAGTTCTTC.

The chain carries TRBV13 and TRBJ1-2, with D hard to call. Germline CDR1 and CDR2: PRHDT and FYEKMQ (reference sequence). The germline V and J ends were trimmed by 5 bases and 8 bases, with 15 bases remaining between them. The CDR3 consists of 13 residues. CDR3 protein: CASSMTGEQGYTF. For the CDR3, the DNA is TGTGCCAGCAGCATGACTGGAGAGCAAGGCTACACCTTC.

This clone was detected only once. The CDR3 DNA reads as TGTGCCAGCAGTCCTAGGGGTGGCTACACCTTC. The encoded protein is CASSPRGGYTF. This chain links TRBV27 with TRBJ1-2; weak D call: TRBD1 (5 bases). CDR3 length: 11 residues. Deletions cut 5 bases from V and 7 bases from J, with 8 bases between. From germline, CDR1 is MNHEY and CDR2 SMNVEV (reference sequence).

This chain connects TRBV6-5 to TRBJ1-1; D unresolved. V lost 0 bases to trimming and J lost 4 bases, with 12 bases between them. The CDR3 has 15 amino acids. Per germline, CDR1 MNHEY and CDR2 SVGAGI. The CDR3 sequence: CASSYSIGRFTEAFF. Written as DNA, the CDR3 is TGTGCCAGCAGTTACTCGATAGGCCGATTCACTGAAGCTTTCTTT.

Note on this clone: This specimen includes other DNA sequences encoding the same CDR3. The chain uses TRBV9 and TRBJ2-1; no reliable D call. Germline V CDR1 and CDR2: SGDLS, YYNGEE. This CDR3 region has 15 residues. The V gene lost 0 bases and the J gene lost 1 base, with 8 bases spanning the gap. CDR3 sequence reads: CASSVGQISYNEQFF. CDR3 DNA: TGTGCCAGCAGCGTAGGGCAGATTTCCTACAATGAGCAGTTCTTC. Full variable domain (outside the CDR3, taken from reference TRBV9 and TRBJ2-1): DSGVTQTPKHLITATGQRVTLRCSPRSGDLSVYWYQQSLDQGLQFLIQYYNGEERAKGNILERFSAQQFPDLHSELNLSSLELGDSALYFCASSVGQISYNEQFFGPGTRLTVL.

V gene TRBV19 combines with J gene TRBJ2-7; 7 nucleotides line up with TRBD2. This CDR3 spans 16 amino acids. Germline V gene sequence: CDR1 LNHDA, CDR2 SQIVND (reference sequence). With V trimmed by 4 bases and J by 3 bases, 12 bases remained unmatched. CDR3 residues: CASSKAGPLKFYEQYF. The CDR3 DNA sequence: TGTGCCAGTAGTAAAGCGGGGCCGCTAAAATTCTACGAGCAGTACTTC.

This chain connects TRBV4-1 to TRBJ2-7; TRBD1 matches at 8 bases. The germline CDR1 and CDR2 sequences are MGHRA and YSYEKL. The length of the CDR3 is 14 residues. V gave up 1 base and J gave up 2 bases; unmatched junction bases: 1. The CDR3 nucleotides are TGCGCCAGCAGCCAAGGACAGGGGACCTACGAGCAGTACTTC. Translated, it gives CASSQGQGTYEQYF.

This chain connects TRBV13 to TRBJ2-2, with D possibly matching TRBD2 (6 bases). Trimming shortened V by 2 bases and J by 2 bases, and 18 bases separated the two germline ends. The germline V gene has CDR1 PRHDT and CDR2 FYEKMQ (reference sequence). The CDR3 extends over 18 amino acids. Here the CDR3 DNA reads TGTGCCAGCAGCTTACCGGTAAGGGGAGGAGCCAACACCGGGGAGCTGTTTTTT. Translating it yields CASSLPVRGGANTGELFF.

The rearrangement links TRBV18 to TRBJ1-3, with D maybe TRBD1 (6 bases). Germline-derived CDR1 and CDR2 are KGHSH and LQKENI. There are 18 residues in the CDR3. V shed 0 bases and J shed 2 bases, with 17 bases lying between them. In nucleotides, the CDR3 is TGTGCCAGCTCACCACCGCGCGGAGAGGGGGGGCCTGGAAACACCATATATTTT. Translating it yields CASSPPRGEGGPGNTIYF.

This rearrangement joins TRBV11-2 to TRBJ2-3; possible D gene TRBD1, 6 bases. Germline lookup yields CDR1 SGHAT and CDR2 FQNNGV. The V gene lost 6 bases and the J gene lost 5 bases, with 21 bases spanning the gap. The CDR3 runs to 16 residues. CDR3 DNA: TGTGCCAGCAGTACCAACAGGGCTAAAGACCTAGATACGCAGTATTTT. It translates to CASSTNRAKDLDTQYF.